What follows are 6 T cell receptor beta chains derived from one specimen sequenced in a study of CD8 T cells in ankylosing spondylitis. Via MiXCR, TCRdb re-called the 5' RACE reads, giving one row per CDR3 protein. This sample yields 350,000 to 400,000 distinct CDR3 sequences, of which 20% to 25% are seen a single time; roughly 14% belongs to the top ten. The sequencing input was blood, either unsorted or a sorted T cell fraction (not recorded which). Source of these receptors: a male donor with ankylosing spondylitis or in good health (not recorded which).

This chain uses TRBV7-6 with TRBJ1-5; TRBD1 is a possible D gene (6 bases). V lost 3 bases, J lost 1 base, and 13 bases lay in between. Germline CDR1 SGHVS, CDR2 FNYEAQ. The CDR3 loop spans 16 amino acids. The CDR3 protein is CASSLSPGESNQPQHF. The CDR3 coding sequence is TGTGCCAGCAGCTTGTCCCCAGGGGAGAGCAATCAGCCCCAGCATTTT.

This chain connects TRBV29-1 to TRBJ2-1; D perhaps matches TRBD1 (5 bases). The CDR3 covers 13 residues. Germline loops: CDR1 SQVTM, CDR2 ANQGSEA. The V and J ends lost 4 bases and 10 bases respectively, with 17 bases between them. The chain's CDR3 is CSVVPDSLGEQFF. CDR3 coding DNA: TGCAGCGTTGTACCTGACAGTCTGGGAGAGCAGTTCTTC.

The rearrangement links TRBV12-3 or TRBV12-4 to TRBJ2-1, with 10 bases that match TRBD2. This CDR3 spans 16 amino acids. V trimming: 5 bases; J trimming: 2 bases; junction bases outside the gene matches: 6. The CDR3 DNA sequence: TGTGCCAGCAGTCCGCGAGCGGGGGGGACCTACAATGAGCAGTTCTTC. This gives the protein CASSPRAGGTYNEQFF.

This clonotype was recorded once. V usage is TRBV5-4 and J usage is TRBJ1-2; TRBD1 is a possible D gene (6 bases). Germline CDR1 is SGHNT and CDR2 is YYREEE (reference sequence). The CDR3 has 15 residues. The ends were cut back, 1 base at V and 6 bases at J, with 16 bases in the middle. The CDR3 reads CASSLRGAKADGYTF. For the CDR3, the DNA is TGTGCCAGCAGCTTGCGGGGGGCAAAAGCGGATGGCTACACCTTC. The variable domain in full, completed from reference TRBV5-4 and TRBJ1-2, reads ETGVTQSPTHLIKTRGQQVTLRCSSQSGHNTVSWYQQALGQGPQFIFQYYREEENGRGNFPPRFSGLQFPNYSSELNVNALELDDSALYLCASSLRGAKADGYTFGSGTRLTVV.

This clonotype was seen only a few times. V gene TRBV2 combines with J gene TRBJ2-1; 8 nucleotides line up with TRBD1. The V and J ends lost 7 bases and 9 bases, in that order; junction bases with no gene match: 2. Germline V gives CDR1 SNHLY, CDR2 FYNNEI. There are 11 residues in the CDR3. The CDR3 sequence is CASTGGSEQFF. The CDR3 DNA reads as TGTGCCAGCACAGGGGGCAGTGAGCAGTTCTTC.

The chain couples TRBV3-1 to TRBJ1-2; 8 nucleotides match TRBD1. This CDR3 has 15 amino acids. Germline V lookup: CDR1 LGHDT, CDR2 YNNKEL (reference sequence). V shed 4 bases and J 0 bases; nucleotides not matched to a gene: 4. The CDR3 loop is CASSPLRGPNYGYTF. In DNA form, the CDR3 reads TGTGCCAGCAGCCCACTCAGGGGGCCTAACTATGGCTACACCTTC. Complete variable domain (other parts from reference TRBV3-1 and TRBJ1-2): DTAVSQTPKYLVTQMGNDKSIKCEQNLGHDTMYWYKQDSKKFLKIMFSYNNKELIINETVPNRFSPKSPDKAHLNLHINSLELGDSAVYFCASSPLRGPNYGYTFGSGTRLTVV.